The source of this T cell receptor (beta chain) is a study of sequential checkpoint blockade in melanoma. Study summary: After both sequences, patients received maintenance nivolumab.

Profiled with immunoSEQ multiplex PCR; TCRdb holds only in-frame clones, not every one. The sample gives more than 15,000 clones, 73% of which show up once; just over 20% is in the top ten. Treatment indicated: randomized to nivolumab then ipilimumab (arm A) or the reverse (arm B). Sorted cells were live CD3+CD8+, lacking CD19 and CD56, from PBMCs. This TCR was recovered from a human donor with melanoma. The material sequenced was CD8+ T cells sorted from blood (inferred from file names), taken from a patient given nivolumab and ipilimumab in sequence.

The CDR3 nucleotides read TGCGCCAGCAGCCAAAATAGCGGGAGCTCCTACAATGAGCAGTTCTTC. Protein sequence: CASSQNSGSSYNEQFF. This sequence joins TRBV4-1 and TRBJ2-1, with TRBD2 identical over 9 bases. The CDR3 spans 16 residues. V was pared by 2 bases and J by 0 bases, with 2 bases of the junction left unmatched. Germline lookup yields CDR1 MGHRA and CDR2 YSYEKL.